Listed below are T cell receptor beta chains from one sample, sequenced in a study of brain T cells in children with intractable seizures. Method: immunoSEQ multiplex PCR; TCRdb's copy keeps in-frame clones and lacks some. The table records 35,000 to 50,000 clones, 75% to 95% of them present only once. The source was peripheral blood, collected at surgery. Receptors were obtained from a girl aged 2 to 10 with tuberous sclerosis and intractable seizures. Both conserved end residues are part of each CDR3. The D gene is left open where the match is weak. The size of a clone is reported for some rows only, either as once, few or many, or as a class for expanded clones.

CAWTTGTSGVGTDTQYF | TGTGCCTGGACTACCGGGACTAGCGGGGTAGGCACAGATACGCAGTATTTT | TRBD2 | . | TRBJ2-3 | TRBV30
CATSDATGGNEKLFF | TGTGCCACCAGTGATGCGACAGGAGGTAATGAAAAACTGTTTTTT | . | . | TRBJ1-4 | TRBV24-1
CASHSGTIYGYTF | TGTGCCAGCCACTCCGGGACCATCTATGGCTACACCTTC | . | once | TRBJ1-2 | TRBV6-5
CAWSLPTLAGVPGANVLTF | TGTGCCTGGAGTTTACCCACCCTCGCGGGAGTGCCTGGGGCCAACGTCCTGACTTTC | TRBD2 | . | TRBJ2-6 | TRBV30
CATSGHNVPYGYTF | TGTGCCACCAGTGGGCACAACGTACCTTATGGCTACACCTTC | . | . | TRBJ1-2 | TRBV24-1
CASSARLAGGHQETQYF | TGTGCCAGCAGCGCCCGACTAGCGGGGGGGCACCAAGAGACCCAGTACTTC | TRBD2 | . | TRBJ2-5 | TRBV9
CASSLSSQGGVTQYF | TGTGCCAGCAGTTTAAGTTCACAGGGGGGGGTGACCCAGTACTTC | . | . | TRBJ2-5 | TRBV28
CAISETADYSYNEQFF | TGTGCCATCAGTGAAACAGCGGACTACTCCTACAATGAGCAGTTCTTC | . | once | TRBJ2-1 | TRBV10-3
CASSPGTGGNGYTF | TGTGCCAGCAGCCCGGGGACAGGGGGCAATGGCTACACCTTC | TRBD1 | . | TRBJ1-2 | TRBV3-1/TRBV3-2
CASSVVGRGLGSYEQYF | TGTGCCAGCAGCGTAGTCGGCAGGGGGCTAGGCTCCTACGAGCAGTACTTC | TRBD1 | . | TRBJ2-7 | TRBV9
CASSKDRGKEKLFF | TGTGCCAGTAGTAAGGACAGGGGTAAAGAAAAACTGTTTTTT | TRBD1 | . | TRBJ1-4 | TRBV19
CASSVTGTRTGELFF | TGTGCCAGCAGCGTAACCGGGACGCGGACCGGGGAGCTGTTTTTT | . | . | TRBJ2-2 | TRBV9
CAISEGEVNTEAFF | TGTGCCATCAGTGAGGGGGAGGTGAACACTGAAGCTTTCTTT | . | once | TRBJ1-1 | TRBV10-3
CASSLSREVGTDTQYF | TGTGCCAGCAGCTTATCCCGGGAAGTAGGCACAGATACGCAGTATTTT | . | . | TRBJ2-3 | TRBV7-2
CASSLGVTVNTEAFF | TGCGCCAGCAGCTTGGGTGTGACAGTGAACACTGAAGCTTTCTTT | . | . | TRBJ1-1 | TRBV5-1
CASSSGTGRMNTEAFF | TGTGCCAGCAGCTCGGGGACAGGGCGGATGAACACTGAAGCTTTCTTT | TRBD1 | . | TRBJ1-1 | TRBV7-9
CAISEKTVYGYTF | TGTGCCATCAGTGAAAAGACGGTCTATGGCTACACCTTC | . | . | TRBJ1-2 | TRBV10-3
CASSELGGNANEQYF | TGTGCCAGCAGTGAATTAGGGGGAAATGCCAACGAGCAGTACTTC | . | . | TRBJ2-7 | TRBV6-1
CASSLGPSGGGTDTQYF | TGTGCCAGCAGCTTAGGTCCCAGCGGGGGAGGAACAGATACGCAGTATTTT | TRBD2 | . | TRBJ2-3 | TRBV11-2
CATSLDGYQETQYF | TGTGCCACCAGCCTCGACGGCTACCAAGAGACCCAGTACTTC | . | . | TRBJ2-5 | TRBV15
CASSTDRGKWPQHF | TGTGCCAGCAGTACGGACAGGGGGAAATGGCCCCAGCATTTT | TRBD1 | . | TRBJ1-5 | TRBV2
CATSDLYEQYF | TGTGCCACCAGTGATTTATACGAGCAGTACTTC | . | . | TRBJ2-7 | TRBV24-1
CASSVGAGSTDTQYF | TGTGCCAGCAGCGTAGGTGCGGGATCGACAGATACGCAGTATTTT | . | . | TRBJ2-3 | TRBV9
CASTVYNEQFF | TGTGCCAGCACCGTGTACAATGAGCAGTTCTTC | . | . | TRBJ2-1 | TRBV12-3/TRBV12-4
CATSDGGQALNYGYTF | TGTGCCACCAGTGATGGGGGACAGGCCCTTAACTATGGCTACACCTTC | TRBD1 | . | TRBJ1-2 | TRBV24-1
CASSVTNQPQHF | TGTGCCAGCTCGGTCACGAATCAGCCCCAGCATTTT | . | . | TRBJ1-5 | TRBV7-9
CASSQDRGREAFF | TGCGCCAGCAGCCAAGATCGTGGACGGGAAGCTTTCTTT | . | . | TRBJ1-1 | TRBV4-1
CASSTRDRGPTDTQYF | TGTGCCAGCAGTACCCGGGACAGGGGCCCCACAGATACGCAGTATTTT | TRBD1 | . | TRBJ2-3 | TRBV27
CASGRPTTGKGTEAFF | TGTGCTAGTGGCCGACCTACGACAGGGAAAGGCACTGAAGCTTTCTTT | TRBD1 | . | TRBJ1-1 | TRBV12-5
CASRSGIANTEAFF | TGTGCCAGCAGATCAGGGATAGCGAACACTGAAGCTTTCTTT | . | . | TRBJ1-1 | TRBV6-5
CASSLEPGWGEKLFF | TGCGCCAGCAGCTTGGAACCAGGGTGGGGTGAAAAACTGTTTTTT | . | once | TRBJ1-4 | TRBV5-1
CASSFYGVTGELFF | TGTGCCAGCAGTTTTTATGGGGTTACCGGGGAGCTGTTTTTT | . | . | TRBJ2-2 | TRBV28
CASSQDSSHLAKNIQYF | TGTGCCAGCAGCCAAGATTCCTCCCATCTAGCCAAAAACATTCAGTACTTC | . | . | TRBJ2-4 | TRBV14
CASRDRVRHNEQFF | TGTGCCAGCAGGGACAGGGTAAGGCACAATGAGCAGTTCTTC | TRBD1 | . | TRBJ2-1 | TRBV2
CASSLEVQGGSYEQYF | TGTGCCAGCAGCTTAGAGGTGCAGGGGGGAAGTTACGAGCAGTACTTC | . | . | TRBJ2-7 | TRBV7-8
CATTLGGTDSYEQYF | TGTGCCACCACCTTAGGCGGTACAGATTCCTACGAGCAGTACTTC | . | . | TRBJ2-7 | TRBV15